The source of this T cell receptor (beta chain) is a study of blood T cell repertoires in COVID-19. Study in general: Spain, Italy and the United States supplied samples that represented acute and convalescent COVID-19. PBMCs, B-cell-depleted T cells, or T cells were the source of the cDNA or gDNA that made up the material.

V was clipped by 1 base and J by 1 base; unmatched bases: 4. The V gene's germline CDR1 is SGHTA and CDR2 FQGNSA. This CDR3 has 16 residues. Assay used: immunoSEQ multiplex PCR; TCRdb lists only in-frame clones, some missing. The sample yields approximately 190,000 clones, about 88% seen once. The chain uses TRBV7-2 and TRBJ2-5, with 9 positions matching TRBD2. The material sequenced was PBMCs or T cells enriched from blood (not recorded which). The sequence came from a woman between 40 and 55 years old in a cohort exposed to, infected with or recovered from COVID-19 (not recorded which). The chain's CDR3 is CASSLDTSGLQETQYF. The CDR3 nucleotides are TGTGCCAGCAGCTTAGACACTAGCGGGCTCCAAGAGACCCAGTACTTC.